Each of the 15 T cell receptor beta chains below was sequenced from the same sample in a study of tumor and adjacent non-tumor tissue in lung cancer. This sample's RNA came from whole unsorted tissue. The normal lung tissue was taken more than 3 cm from the tumor edge. Three rounds of nested PCR, following a modified ARM-PCR protocol, produced the TCRbeta library. TCRdb re-analysed the multiplex PCR reads in MiXCR, keeping a single row per CDR3 protein. The repertoire includes about 100,000 distinct CDR3 sequences, about 60% of them detected once, and roughly a fifth sits in the top ten. The sequencing sample was made of distant non-tumor lung tissue. The receptors shown here come from a man aged 25-45 years with non-small cell lung cancer.

The chain employs TRBV20-1 and TRBJ2-7; TRBD1 aligns across 8 bases. Germline-derived CDR1 and CDR2 are DFQATT and SNEGSKA (reference sequence). This CDR3 spans 14 amino acids. Trimming removed 0 bases from V and 3 bases from J; junction bases left unmatched: 4. CDR3 coding DNA: TGCAGTGCTAGAGAGGACAGGGATTACTACGAGCAGTACTTC. Translated: CSAREDRDYYEQYF.

As concerns this clonotype: The CDR3 carries no conserved terminal phenylalanine or tryptophan, so it likely arises from a read error. The chain carries TRBV12-3 or TRBV12-4 and TRBJ1-6; D gene uncertain. The length of the CDR3 is 16 residues. Trimming pared 6 bases from V and 0 bases from J, leaving 12 bases between. The CDR3 DNA sequence: TGTGCCAGCAGCCAAGACCAAAGCTCCTATAATTCACCCCTCCACTCT. Protein: CASSQDQSSYNSPLHS.

Comments on this clonotype: One junction end disagrees with the germline gene, perhaps due to a read error. This chain joins TRBV11-2 and TRBJ2-7, with D tentatively TRBD1 (6 bases). Germline CDR1 and CDR2: SGHAT and FQNNGV. The CDR3 sequence is 15 residues long. The CDR3 region is CASCLESGETYEQYF. The CDR3 DNA reads as TGTGCCAGCTGCTTAGAGTCAGGGGAAACCTACGAACAGTACTTC.

This clonotype was recorded a few times. A much larger clone lies one base from this, so it may be a read error. This chain connects TRBV5-5 to TRBJ1-5; D gene uncertain. The CDR3 totals 14 residues. In germline, CDR1 is SGHKS, CDR2 YYEKEE (reference sequence). CDR3 DNA sequence: TGTGTCAGCAGCTTGGGTTACCTAGATCAGCCCCAGCATTTT. This gives the protein CVSSLGYLDQPQHF.

The chain combines TRBV24-1 with TRBJ2-2; TRBD2 might be the D (5 bases). In germline, CDR1 is KGHDR, CDR2 SFDVKD. The CDR3 sequence is 14 residues long. The V and J ends lost 5 bases and 4 bases respectively, with 10 bases between them. The CDR3 region is CATSGSRGTGELFF. For the CDR3, the DNA is TGTGCCACCAGTGGCTCCCGGGGCACCGGGGAGCTGTTTTTT.

As to this clonotype: One base away lies a much larger clone, so this may be a sequencing read error. The CDR3 nucleotides are TGCGCCAGCAGCCTCGGTAGGAGGAGCAATCTGCCCCAGCATTTT. Translating it yields CASSLGRRSNLPQHF. The chain is built from TRBV4-3 and TRBJ1-5; no clear D gene. Germline CDR1 and CDR2: LGHNA and YSLEER. The CDR3 is made up of 15 amino acids.

Comments on this clonotype: At one boundary the junction diverges from the germline segment, which might be a read error. This chain links TRBV29-1 with TRBJ1-2, with 8 bases identical to TRBD1. Germline CDR1 SQVTM, CDR2 ANQGSEA. The CDR3 covers 14 residues. This CDR3 reads CSVEYRYGQGGYTF. The CDR3 bases are TGCAGTGTTGAATATCGGTACGGACAGGGTGGCTACACCTTC.

Details on this clonotype: Being one base from a much bigger clone, this may be a read error. V is TRBV4-2 and J is TRBJ2-3; tentative D call: TRBD2 (5 bases). Trimming shortened V by 4 bases and J by 1 base, and 12 bases separated the two germline ends. Germline loops: CDR1 LGHNA, CDR2 YNFKEQ. The CDR3 extends over 15 amino acids. CDR3 DNA sequence: TGTGCCAGCAGCCCGGCTAGCAGAGGCACAGATACGCAGTATTTT. Translated: CASSPASRGTDTQYF.

Comment on this clonotype: A read error may account for a junction end that differs from germline. This chain uses TRBV11-2 with TRBJ2-7; D perhaps matches TRBD2 (5 bases). The CDR3 has 13 amino acids. CDR1 is SGHAT and CDR2 is FQNNGV in the germline V gene. CDR3 protein: CASTAGRRDEQYF. The CDR3 nucleotides are TGTGCCAGCACCGCGGGCAGGAGAGACGAGCAGTATTTC.

A note on this clonotype: One end of the junction varies from germline; a read error may be responsible. The rearrangement joins TRBV6-2 or TRBV6-3 to TRBJ2-5; unclear D gene. Looked up from germline, CDR1 is MNHEY and CDR2 is SVGEGT. The CDR3 contains 14 residues. The CDR3 coding sequence is TGTGCCAGTAGTTACTCAACGGCGGAAGAGACCCAGTGCTTC. Protein sequence: CASSYSTAEETQCF.

This clonotype is termed medium-sized (0.01 to 0.1%). This sequence joins TRBV11-3 and TRBJ2-7; weak D call: TRBD1 (6 bases). V shed 6 bases and J shed 1 base, with 10 bases lying between them. The V gene's germline CDR1 is SGHNT and CDR2 YENEEA. The CDR3 totals 13 residues. The CDR3, as DNA: TGTGCCAGCAGGGACAGCGTATCCTACGAGCAGTACTTC. Its protein is CASRDSVSYEQYF.

This clonotype occurred once. No conserved phenylalanine or tryptophan ends this CDR3, so it is likely a read error. The chain joins TRBV10-3 to TRBJ1-1; TRBD1 matches 12 bases. Germline loops: CDR1 ENHRY, CDR2 SYGVKD. The CDR3 loop spans 14 amino acids. CDR3 DNA sequence: TGTGTCATCACCGAGGGACAGGGGGCCCCTGAAGCTTTCTGT. It encodes CVITEGQGAPEAFC.

In this sample, this clonotype turned up a few times. This CDR3 is missing its conserved last phenylalanine or tryptophan, likely due to a read error. The chain uses TRBV20-1 and TRBJ1-5; no clear D. This CDR3 has 15 residues. Germline V gene sequence: CDR1 DFQATT, CDR2 SNEGSKA (reference sequence). Trimming pared 1 base from V and 7 bases from J, leaving 17 bases between. The CDR3 reads CSARGGGGFHQPQHL. CDR3 nucleotides: TGCAGTGCTAGAGGAGGTGGAGGGTTTCACCAGCCCCAGCATTTA.

The V and J genes are TRBV20-1 and TRBJ2-3; D unresolved. Trimming cost V 8 bases and J 15 bases, with 18 bases left between them. The CDR3 is made up of 10 amino acids. The germline gives CDR1 DFQATT, CDR2 SNEGSKA (reference sequence). For the CDR3, the DNA is TGCAGTACAATTTCAGATACGCTATATTTT. It encodes CSTISDTLYF.

As to this clonotype: The CDR3 carries no conserved terminal phenylalanine or tryptophan, so it likely arises from a read error. The V gene is TRBV20-1, the J gene TRBJ2-1; 8 positions match TRBD2. Trimming removed 3 bases from V and 3 bases from J; junction bases left unmatched: 7. The CDR3 spans 15 residues. From germline, CDR1 is DFQATT and CDR2 SNEGSKA (reference sequence). The CDR3 DNA is TGCAGTGCTAGTAGCGGGGCCCGATTCTACAATGAGCAGTTCTGC. Amino acids: CSASSGARFYNEQFC.